The 21 T cell receptor beta chains given below trace back to one sample, sequenced in a study of blood T cell repertoires in COVID-19 (TCRdb year 2020). The library was prepared using the immunoSEQ multiplex PCR assay. TCRdb limited this immuneACCESS table to in-frame rearrangements with V and J called. A share of clones is missing; checked studies link under half to unresolved V genes, and the rest is unexplained. This sample holds a few hundred thousand clones; 84% were observed only once. Of the sample, approximately 6.5% is held by the ten largest clones. Sequenced material: PBMCs or T cells enriched from blood (not recorded which). These receptor sequences come from a woman aged 40 to 50 who had recovered from COVID-19.

This clone was counted between two and nine times. The J gene is TRBJ2-1, the V gene TRBV4-2; TRBD1 agrees at 11 bases. This CDR3 spans 14 amino acids. V gave up 8 bases and J gave up 8 bases; unmatched junction bases: 8. CDR1 and CDR2 (germline): LGHNA, YNFKEQ. Written as DNA, the CDR3 is TGTGCCAGCTCCGGGACAGGGGGAAGAGATGAGCAGTTCTTC. It codes for CASSGTGGRDEQFF.

The chain couples TRBV2 to TRBJ1-5, with 9 bases matching TRBD1. After removal of 4 bases from V and 5 bases from J, the junction contained 6 bases not matched to a gene. Germline assignment: CDR1 SNHLY and CDR2 FYNNEI. CDR3 size: 15 residues. The CDR3 coding sequence is TGTGCCAGCAGTGTAAGACAGGGGGTGGATCAGCCCCAGCATTTT. This encodes CASSVRQGVDQPQHF. The variable domain in full, with the rest retrieved from reference TRBV2 and TRBJ1-5, is EPEVTQTPSHQVTQMGQEVILRCVPISNHLYFYWYRQILGQKVEFLVSFYNNEISEKSEIFDDQFSVERPDGSNFTLKIRSTKLEDSAMYFCASSVRQGVDQPQHFGDGTRLSIL.

V gene TRBV10-3 combines with J gene TRBJ1-1; 7 bases align to TRBD1. CDR1 ENHRY and CDR2 SYGVKD come from the germline V gene. V lost 10 bases, J lost 5 bases, and 13 bases stayed unmatched. The CDR3 runs to 14 residues. CDR3 DNA sequence: TGTGCCAGCACTGGGGCAGGGGGAAGTACTGAAGCTTTCTTT. Translating it yields CASTGAGGSTEAFF.

V gene TRBV21-1 combines with J gene TRBJ2-7; TRBD2 is the table's D call, not checked against the DNA. TRBV21-1 is marked as a pseudogene. The CDR3 has 16 amino acids. The CDR3 is CASSRMRLAGGREQYV. The CDR3 coding sequence is TGTGCCAGCAGCCGGATGCGGCTAGCGGGGGGCCGGGAGCAGTACGTC.

The V gene is TRBV7-9, the J gene TRBJ1-2; TRBD1 matches 7 bases. Germline-derived CDR1 and CDR2 are SEHNR and FQNEAQ (reference sequence). The CDR3 loop spans 15 amino acids. V lost 2 bases and J lost 6; bases outside the gene matches: 9. The CDR3 nucleotides are TGTGCCAGCAGCTTAACCTTAGGACAGGCAGATGGCTACACCTTC. This translates into CASSLTLGQADGYTF.

The chain recombines TRBV9 with TRBJ2-3, with 7 bases fitting TRBD2. Germline V gene sequence: CDR1 SGDLS, CDR2 YYNGEE. V trimming: 3 bases; J trimming: 2 bases; junction bases outside the gene matches: 12. The CDR3 is made up of 17 amino acids. CDR3 in amino acids: CASSAGAGLADTDTQYF. DNA of the CDR3: TGTGCCAGCAGCGCTGGGGCGGGGCTAGCGGACACAGATACGCAGTATTTT.

DNA of the CDR3: TGTGCCAGTAGTATACAGACCGGGGAGCTGTTTTTT. This encodes CASSIQTGELFF. The chain has TRBV19 and TRBJ2-2; D is unresolved. This CDR3 comprises 12 residues. V was shortened by 2 bases and J by 5 bases, with 3 bases between the two germline ends. CDR1 is LNHDA and CDR2 is SQIVND in the germline V gene (reference sequence).

For the CDR3, the DNA is TGTGCCAGCTCACCCAGGGGGTCCGGTGGCTACACCTTC. Translation: CASSPRGSGGYTF. The rearrangement joins TRBV18 to TRBJ1-2; 7 nucleotides agree with TRBD1. The CDR3 is made up of 13 amino acids. The V segment lost 3 bases and the J segment 7 bases; nucleotides outside the gene matches: 5. Germline V gene data show CDR1 as KGHSH and CDR2 as LQKENI.

This rearrangement joins TRBV18 to TRBJ1-1; D is uncertain. The CDR3 has 13 amino acids. V lost 2 bases, J lost 0 bases, and 4 bases lay in between. Germline CDR1 and CDR2: KGHSH and LQKENI. The DNA for the CDR3 is TGTGCCAGCTCACCAGTTATGAACACTGAAGCTTTCTTT. Amino acids: CASSPVMNTEAFF.

This chain links TRBV4-3 with TRBJ2-1; TRBD2 matches at 12 bases. The CDR3 spans 15 residues. V lost 3 bases, J lost 6 bases, and 3 bases stayed unmatched. Germline CDR1 is LGHNA and CDR2 is YSLEER. The CDR3 coding sequence is TGCGCCAGCAGCCAGACTAGCGGGAGCCCCAATGAGCAGTTCTTC. Protein: CASSQTSGSPNEQFF.

The chain is built from TRBV5-6 and TRBJ1-4; possible D gene TRBD1, 6 bases. This CDR3 has 16 residues. Germline CDR1 SGHDT, CDR2 YYEEEE. Between the trimmed V and J ends, which lost 0 bases and 3 bases, there was a span of 12 bases. In nucleotides, the CDR3 is TGTGCCAGCAGCTTGGTAGGGGGAAGGCCTAATGAAAAACTGTTTTTT. Protein sequence: CASSLVGGRPNEKLFF.

The chain uses TRBV5-1 and TRBJ2-1; a possible D gene is TRBD1 (6 bases). V was cut by 2 bases and J by 1 base, with 7 bases left in between. CDR1 is SGHRS, CDR2 YFSETQ, per germline. This CDR3 has 14 amino acids. CDR3 amino acids: CASSLTGSYNEQFF. The CDR3 nucleotides are TGCGCCAGCAGCTTAACAGGGTCCTACAATGAGCAGTTCTTC.

V gene TRBV28 combines with J gene TRBJ1-4; TRBD1 aligns across 9 bases. Losses at the gene ends were 4 bases for V and 10 bases for J; bases not matched to a gene: 10. The CDR3 spans 15 residues. The germline CDR1 and CDR2 sequences are MDHEN and SYDVKM. In DNA form, the CDR3 reads TGTGCCAGCAGTTACCCGGGACAGGGTGGAGGAAAACTGTTTTTT. Translating gives CASSYPGQGGGKLFF. Supplemented by reference TRBV28 and TRBJ1-4, the full variable domain reads DVKVTQSSRYLVKRTGEKVFLECVQDMDHENMFWYRQDPGLGLRLIYFSYDVKMKEKGDIPEGYSVSREKKERFSLILESASTNQTSMYLCASSYPGQGGGKLFFGSGTQLSVL.

This clone was detected only once. The J gene is TRBJ2-2, the V gene TRBV11-2, with D unclear. CDR1 and CDR2 from the germline V gene are SGHAT and FQNNGV. Trimming stripped 5 bases from V and 6 bases from J, with 28 bases between. The CDR3 consists of 19 residues. The CDR3 sequence: CASSPENVRTRREAGELFF. CDR3 bases: TGTGCCAGCAGCCCTGAGAACGTCCGAACAAGACGTGAGGCCGGGGAGCTGTTTTTT.

The chain links TRBV4-2 to TRBJ2-7; TRBD1 matches at 10 bases. Germline values: CDR1 LGHNA, CDR2 YNFKEQ. This CDR3 has 17 amino acids. V shed 0 bases and J 2 bases; nucleotides not matched to a gene: 7. The CDR3 is CASSQDGGQGTPYEQYF. The CDR3, as DNA: TGTGCCAGCAGCCAAGACGGGGGACAGGGGACCCCCTACGAGCAGTACTTC.

The chain carries TRBV7-2 and TRBJ1-4; no definite D call. Germline CDR1 is SGHTA and CDR2 is FQGNSA. This CDR3 has 16 amino acids. Trimming took 5 bases from V and 0 from J, leaving 13 bases between them. The CDR3 loop reads CASSPDYSTTNEKLFF. CDR3 DNA sequence: TGTGCCAGCAGCCCCGACTACTCCACAACTAATGAAAAACTGTTTTTT.

The chain has TRBV4-1 and TRBJ2-4; tentatively, D is TRBD2 (5 bases). This CDR3 is built from 13 residues. Germline CDR1 reads MGHRA; CDR2 reads YSYEKL. Trimming shortened V by 0 bases and J by 8 bases, and 8 bases separated the two germline ends. The DNA for the CDR3 is TGCGCCAGCAGCCAAGATCTGGAGGACATTCAGTACTTC. Its protein product is CASSQDLEDIQYF.

V gene TRBV11-3 combines with J gene TRBJ2-1, with D possibly being TRBD1 (6 bases). Deletions cut 5 bases from V and 9 bases from J, with 17 bases between. CDR1 and CDR2 (germline): SGHNT, YENEEA. This CDR3 region has 14 residues. CDR3 protein: CASSLYRVGGEQFF. The CDR3 DNA sequence: TGTGCCAGCAGCCTCTACAGGGTTGGGGGTGAGCAGTTCTTC.

The chain employs TRBV7-2 and TRBJ2-3; TRBD2 matches 8 bases. V was clipped by 5 bases and J by 4 bases; unmatched bases: 5. Germline CDR1 reads SGHTA; CDR2 reads FQGNSA. The CDR3 is 14 amino acids. The CDR3: CASSAFGGADTQYF. The CDR3 DNA follows: TGTGCCAGCAGCGCTTTCGGGGGGGCAGATACGCAGTATTTT.

This rearrangement joins TRBV19 to TRBJ2-3, with 16 bases aligning to TRBD2. CDR3 size: 18 residues. Trimming at V came to 7 bases and at J to 5 bases, leaving 12 bases not matched to a gene. Looked up from germline, CDR1 is LNHDA and CDR2 is SQIVND (reference sequence). The CDR3, as DNA: TGTGCCAGTAATAGGGGACTAGCGGGAGGGCTTCCGAAAGATACGCAGTATTTT. Its protein product is CASNRGLAGGLPKDTQYF.

J is TRBJ2-7 and V is TRBV5-6, with TRBD1 matching over 9 bases. The J segment lost 4 bases and the V segment lost 5 bases, leaving 10 bases of the junction unmatched. CDR3 length: 15 residues. Germline-derived CDR1 and CDR2 are SGHDT and YYEEEE. The CDR3 nucleotides read TGTGCCAGCAGATTCACCGGGACAGGGACGTACGAGCAGTACGTC. This gives the protein CASRFTGTGTYEQYV.